This is a list of T cell receptor beta chains from one sample in a study of T cells after yellow fever vaccination. TCRdb reanalysed the 5' RACE reads using MiXCR and keeps one entry per CDR3 protein. This sample has around 590,000 distinct CDR3 sequences, with 9% to 15% found just once. The starting material was PBMCs, obtained on the day of the yellow fever booster vaccination. Receptor source: a man aged 30 to 45 who received the YFV17D yellow fever vaccine. Both conserved end residues are part of each CDR3. D genes are given only for firm matches. Rows may omit the clone size; those that give it use once, few, many or a size class.

few | TRBJ2-7 | NA | TRBV20-1 | 15 | CSARDSVVWASEQYF | TGCAGTGCTAGAGATTCTGTGGTTTGGGCCTCCGAGCAGTACTTC
few | TRBJ2-3 | TRBD2 | TRBV5-1 | 13 | CASSSGRSDTQYF | TGCGCCAGCTCTAGCGGGAGGAGTGATACGCAGTATTTT
NA | TRBJ2-2 | TRBD2 | TRBV10-3 | 18 | CAIREAGGQMSWTGELFF | TGTGCCATCAGAGAGGCGGGGGGGCAGATGTCGTGGACCGGGGAGCTGTTTTTT
few | TRBJ1-2 | TRBD1 | TRBV3-1 | 14 | CASSQDTGQLGYTF | TGTGCCAGCAGCCAAGATACGGGACAGCTTGGCTACACCTTC
few | TRBJ1-1 | NA | TRBV6-5 | 12 | CASSSSATEAFF | TGTGCCAGCAGCTCCTCAGCGACTGAAGCTTTCTTT
few | TRBJ1-5 | NA | TRBV6-1 | 13 | CASSEGGRQPQHF | TGTGCCAGCAGTGAGGGAGGCCGTCAGCCCCAGCATTTT
few | TRBJ2-4 | NA | TRBV9 | 14 | CASSSRDSKNIQYF | TGTGCCAGCAGCTCCCGGGACTCCAAAAACATTCAGTACTTC
NA | TRBJ2-5 | NA | TRBV4-2 | 15 | CASSQDIGRGETQYF | TGTGCCAGCAGCCAAGATATCGGACGGGGGGAGACCCAGTACTTC
NA | TRBJ2-1 | NA | TRBV20-1 | 13 | CSARDLRGNEQFF | TGCAGTGCTAGAGATCTCCGGGGAAATGAGCAGTTCTTC
few | TRBJ2-7 | NA | TRBV20-1 | 13 | CSARRQNNYEQYF | TGCAGTGCTAGGAGACAGAACAACTACGAGCAGTACTTC
many | TRBJ2-3 | NA | TRBV4-1 | 16 | CASSTTGTYGVDTQYF | TGCGCCAGCAGCACAACCGGGACTTACGGCGTGGATACGCAGTATTTT
few | TRBJ2-1 | NA | TRBV14 | 14 | CASTSDLSGSEQFF | TGTGCCAGCACCTCGGACCTGAGTGGGAGTGAGCAGTTCTTC
few | TRBJ2-1 | TRBD1 | TRBV20-1 | 16 | CSARDRGRAAYNEQFF | TGCAGTGCTAGGGACAGGGGGCGAGCGGCATACAATGAGCAGTTCTTC
NA | TRBJ2-7 | NA | TRBV7-9 | 12 | CASSFGEGEQYF | TGTGCCAGCAGCTTCGGGGAAGGCGAGCAGTACTTC
many | TRBJ1-1 | TRBD1 | TRBV5-1 | 14 | CASSSGTGNTEAFF | TGCGCCAGCAGCTCCGGGACAGGGAACACTGAAGCTTTCTTT
few | TRBJ1-6 | NA | TRBV18 | 14 | CASSRETSSSPLHF | TGTGCCAGCTCCCGTGAAACCAGCAGTTCACCCCTCCACTTT
few | TRBJ2-1 | TRBD2 | TRBV7-9 | 14 | CASNSGSSYNEQFF | TGTGCCAGCAACAGCGGGAGTTCCTACAATGAGCAGTTCTTC
NA | TRBJ1-5 | TRBD1 | TRBV19 | 16 | CASSIGGRGTSLTQHF | TGTGCCAGTAGTATAGGTGGCAGGGGGACATCATTGACCCAGCATTTT
many | TRBJ2-1 | TRBD2 | TRBV27 | 14 | CASSIAGAYNEQFF | TGTGCCAGCAGCATAGCGGGTGCCTACAATGAGCAGTTCTTC
NA | TRBJ2-1 | NA | TRBV6-2/TRBV6-3 | 11 | CASSGEDEQFF | TGTGCCAGCAGTGGGGAGGATGAGCAGTTCTTC
NA | TRBJ1-2 | TRBD1 | TRBV7-2 | 14 | CASRTGVEGNGYTF | TGTGCCAGCAGAACAGGGGTGGAGGGGAATGGCTACACCTTC
NA | TRBJ1-3 | NA | TRBV6-1 | 15 | CASRSTGESGNTIYF | TGTGCCAGCAGGTCCACCGGCGAGTCTGGAAACACCATATATTTT
few | TRBJ2-7 | NA | TRBV6-1 | 13 | CASGLRRDNEQYF | TGTGCCAGCGGGCTTCGGCGGGATAACGAGCAGTACTTC
few | TRBJ1-6 | TRBD1 | TRBV5-4 | 18 | CASSLDPGQGAYNSPLHF | TGTGCCAGCAGCTTGGATCCGGGACAGGGGGCCTATAATTCACCCCTCCACTTT
few | TRBJ2-3 | NA | TRBV7-2 | 15 | CASSLIGPSTDTQYF | TGTGCCAGCAGCTTAATAGGGCCGAGCACAGATACGCAGTATTTT
many | TRBJ2-3 | TRBD2 | TRBV12-3/TRBV12-4 | 16 | CASSSPTSGVTDTQYF | TGTGCCAGCAGTTCACCAACTAGCGGAGTCACAGATACGCAGTATTTT
few | TRBJ2-5 | NA | TRBV25-1 | 15 | CASSEPPPGRETQYF | TGTGCCAGCAGTGAACCCCCCCCCGGGAGAGAGACCCAGTACTTC
NA | TRBJ2-7 | TRBD2 | TRBV30 | 13 | CAWSAGLVYEQYF | TGTGCCTGGAGTGCCGGACTAGTCTACGAGCAGTACTTC
few | TRBJ2-7 | TRBD1 | TRBV6-1 | 15 | CASKIGTGVTYEQYF | TGTGCCAGCAAAATCGGGACAGGGGTCACCTACGAGCAGTACTTC
NA | TRBJ1-3 | TRBD1 | TRBV19 | 15 | CAAASTGGIGNTIYF | TGTGCCGCGGCCTCAACAGGGGGCATTGGAAACACCATATATTTT
NA | TRBJ2-7 | NA | TRBV7-9 | 15 | CARSAMGGLAYEQYF | TGTGCCAGAAGCGCCATGGGGGGGCTCGCCTACGAGCAGTACTTC
NA | TRBJ1-1 | NA | TRBV9 | 15 | CACSVVGVGGTEAFF | TGTGCCTGCAGCGTAGTCGGGGTTGGGGGCACTGAAGCTTTCTTT
NA | TRBJ2-3 | NA | TRBV7-9 | 13 | CASSRQVGDTQYF | TGTGCCAGCAGCCGACAGGTTGGGGATACGCAGTATTTT
NA | TRBJ2-3 | TRBD2 | TRBV9 | 15 | CASSASGFSTDTQYF | TGTGCCAGCAGCGCTAGCGGGTTTAGCACAGATACGCAGTATTTT
many | TRBJ2-2 | TRBD2 | TRBV3-1 | 18 | CASSQTGTSGLNTGELFF | TGTGCCAGCAGCCAAACCGGGACTAGCGGGTTGAACACCGGGGAGCTGTTTTTT
few | TRBJ2-7 | NA | TRBV5-1 | 14 | CASRPGAGIYEQYF | TGCGCCAGCAGACCTGGAGCGGGCATCTACGAGCAGTACTTC
many | TRBJ2-7 | TRBD2 | TRBV6-2/TRBV6-3 | 16 | CASSTGLAGATAEQYF | TGTGCCAGCAGCACGGGACTAGCGGGAGCAACCGCCGAGCAGTACTTC
many | TRBJ2-2 | TRBD2 | TRBV2 | 15 | CASRGTSGATGELFF | TGTGCCAGCAGGGGGACTAGCGGAGCCACCGGGGAGCTGTTTTTT
few | TRBJ2-1 | TRBD1 | TRBV6-1 | 14 | CASRWDRSYNEQFF | TGTGCCAGCAGGTGGGACAGGTCCTACAATGAGCAGTTCTTC
few | TRBJ2-7 | NA | TRBV28 | 11 | CASSWPGEQYF | TGTGCCAGCAGTTGGCCTGGCGAGCAGTACTTC
NA | TRBJ2-6 | NA | TRBV7-2 | 15 | CASSLRDSGANVLTF | TGTGCCAGCAGCTTACGGGACTCTGGGGCCAACGTCCTGACTTTC
NA | TRBJ2-1 | NA | TRBV14 | 15 | CASSQNRGAYNEQFF | TGTGCCAGCAGCCAGAATCGCGGGGCCTACAATGAGCAGTTCTTC
NA | TRBJ1-4 | NA | TRBV4-3 | 16 | CASSLTLQGLNEKLFF | TGCGCCAGCAGCCTAACCCTCCAGGGTCTTAATGAAAAACTGTTTTTT
NA | TRBJ2-3 | TRBD2 | TRBV5-1 | 16 | CASSRGLAGRADTQYF | TGCGCCAGCAGCCGGGGTCTAGCGGGACGGGCAGATACGCAGTATTTT
few | TRBJ2-7 | TRBD2 | TRBV20-1 | 13 | CSGLAGGPYEQYF | TGCAGTGGACTAGCGGGGGGCCCCTACGAGCAGTACTTC
NA | TRBJ2-1 | TRBD2 | TRBV28 | 14 | CASRRLAGYNEQFF | TGTGCCAGCAGGCGACTAGCGGGCTACAATGAGCAGTTCTTC
many | TRBJ2-2 | NA | TRBV5-1 | 16 | CASSLVGAANTGELFF | TGCGCCAGCAGCTTGGTTGGGGCCGCGAACACCGGGGAGCTGTTTTTT
NA | TRBJ2-3 | NA | TRBV24-1 | 15 | CATSPSEASTDTQYF | TGTGCCACCAGCCCTTCGGAGGCCAGCACAGATACGCAGTATTTT
NA | TRBJ2-2 | NA | TRBV6-5 | 16 | CASSYYTGINTGELFF | TGTGCCAGCAGTTACTACACCGGGATTAACACCGGGGAGCTGTTTTTT
NA | TRBJ2-7 | TRBD1 | TRBV6-2/TRBV6-3 | 15 | CASDFADRDSYEQYF | TGTGCCAGCGACTTTGCGGACAGGGACTCCTACGAGCAGTACTTC
few | TRBJ2-1 | NA | TRBV3-1 | 14 | CASSPYPSYNEQFF | TGTGCCAGCAGCCCTTACCCTTCCTACAATGAGCAGTTCTTC
many | TRBJ2-2 | TRBD1 | TRBV7-2 | 15 | CASSPGTEHTGELFF | TGTGCCAGCAGCCCCGGGACAGAGCACACCGGGGAGCTGTTTTTT
NA | TRBJ2-2 | NA | TRBV2 | 12 | CASREFTGELFF | TGTGCCAGCCGCGAATTCACCGGGGAGCTGTTTTTT
few | TRBJ2-5 | TRBD1 | TRBV15 | 15 | CATSRDQTGGETQYF | TGTGCCACCAGCAGAGACCAAACAGGGGGCGAGACCCAGTACTTC